The 26 T cell receptor beta chains in this list originate from one sample, sequenced in a study of shared clonotypes between healthy human individuals. Repertoires were generated with immunoSEQ multiplex PCR, while TCRdb's copy carries only in-frame clones and drops some. Found here are a few hundred thousand clones, 70% to 80% of them singletons; the top ten hold about 11%. Material: PBMCs. The receptors come from a woman in her forties in good health. Some clones in this sample may be carry-over from other donors' samples.

CDR3 bases: TGTGCCAGTAGAAATCAGGCGAGCTCCTACAATGAGCAGTTCTTC. It is translated as CASRNQASSYNEQFF. The chain recombines TRBV19 with TRBJ2-1; D is ambiguous. In germline, CDR1 is LNHDA, CDR2 SQIVND (reference sequence). V was shortened by 6 bases and J by 0 bases, with 12 bases between the two germline ends. The CDR3 extends over 15 amino acids.

This chain connects TRBV18 to TRBJ2-2, with 10 nucleotides matching TRBD2. CDR1 is KGHSH, CDR2 LQKENI, per germline. This CDR3 is built from 16 residues. Losses at the gene ends were 3 bases for V and 6 bases for J; bases not matched to a gene: 7. The CDR3 region is CASSPPGLALPGELFF. Written as DNA, the CDR3 is TGTGCCAGCTCACCCCCGGGACTAGCGCTCCCCGGGGAGCTGTTTTTT.

The rearrangement uses TRBV5-1 and TRBJ2-7; no firm D call. In germline, CDR1 is SGHRS, CDR2 YFSETQ. The CDR3 totals 14 residues. Deletions cut 1 base from V and 4 bases from J, with 12 bases between. The CDR3 spells CASSLSGRFYEQYF. The CDR3 DNA reads TGCGCCAGCAGCTTGTCAGGACGTTTTTACGAGCAGTACTTC. The full variable domain, rest sourced from reference TRBV5-1 and TRBJ2-7, is KAGVTQTPRYLIKTRGQQVTLSCSPISGHRSVSWYQQTPGQGLQFLFEYFSETQRNKGNFPGRFSGRQFSNSRSEMNVSTLELGDSALYLCASSLSGRFYEQYFGPGTRLTVT.

Comments on this clone: A much larger clone lies a single base off, so this may be a read error. V is TRBV29-1 and J is TRBJ2-5, with D perhaps being TRBD1 or TRBD2 (6 bases each). The CDR3 has 14 residues. CDR1 is SQVTM, CDR2 ANQGSEA, per germline. CDR3 in amino acids: CRVEDRGTGETQYF. For the CDR3, the DNA is TGCAGAGTTGAAGATAGGGGGACTGGAGAGACCCAGTACTTC.

This CDR3 is CASSQEYEQYF. The CDR3, as DNA: TGTGCCAGCAGCCAAGAGTACGAGCAGTACTTC. The chain uses TRBV14 and TRBJ2-7; no definite D call. Germline V gene data show CDR1 as SGHDN and CDR2 as FVKESK. CDR3 length: 11 residues. The V and J ends lost 0 bases and 4 bases respectively, with 1 base between them.

This clone was seen only once. The J gene is TRBJ1-2, the V gene TRBV9; a possible D gene is TRBD1 (5 bases). This CDR3 spans 16 amino acids. Germline loops: CDR1 SGDLS, CDR2 YYNGEE. V gave up 0 bases and J gave up 2 bases, with 14 bases separating them. The CDR3 nucleotides read TGTGCCAGCAGCGTAGCTACGGGGGAGTCCAACTATGGCTACACCTTC. This codes for CASSVATGESNYGYTF.

V gene TRBV19 combines with J gene TRBJ2-4; 7 nucleotides match TRBD2. The V gene's germline CDR1 is LNHDA and CDR2 SQIVND (reference sequence). Trimming cost V 1 base and J 1 base; bases outside gene matches: 4. This CDR3 has 16 amino acids. CDR3 in amino acids: CASSIVGGSAKNIQYF. The CDR3 DNA sequence: TGTGCCAGTAGTATAGTCGGCGGGAGTGCCAAAAACATTCAGTACTTC.

Note on this clone: Other DNA sequences in the same sample also yield this CDR3. The rearrangement links TRBV6-1 to TRBJ2-5; D ambiguous. The germline V gene has CDR1 MNHNS and CDR2 SASEGT. Trimming took 6 bases from V and 5 from J, leaving 7 bases between them. The CDR3 spans 11 residues. This CDR3 is CASRRQETQYF. In DNA form, the CDR3 reads TGTGCCAGCAGGCGTCAGGAGACCCAGTACTTC.

The rearrangement links TRBV27 to TRBJ2-2, with D perhaps matching TRBD1 (7 bases). This CDR3 has 15 amino acids. Trimming cost V 6 bases and J 4 bases, with 15 bases left between them. Germline CDR1 reads MNHEY; CDR2 reads SMNVEV (reference sequence). The CDR3 bases are TGTGCCAGCAGACAGGGGAGTAGCGGCACCGGGGAGCTGTTTTTT. Amino acids: CASRQGSSGTGELFF.

The chain links TRBV7-3 to TRBJ1-6, with 7 bases that match TRBD1. The V gene end was trimmed by 5 bases and the J gene end by 6 bases; junction bases not matched to a gene: 1. The germline CDR1 and CDR2 sequences are SGHTA and FQGTGA. The CDR3 totals 13 residues. The chain's CDR3 is CASSRDSNSPLHF. The CDR3, as DNA: TGTGCCAGCAGCAGGGACAGTAATTCACCCCTCCACTTT.

This clone came up a few times. The V gene is TRBV30, the J gene TRBJ1-6; TRBD1 is a possible D gene (5 bases). CDR3 length: 14 amino acids. Germline CDR1 reads GTSNPN; CDR2 reads SVGIG (reference sequence). V gave up 1 base and J gave up 14 bases, with 18 bases separating them. CDR3 in amino acids: CAWSGGAGIGSLHF. The CDR3 DNA is TGTGCCTGGAGTGGTGGGGCCGGGATTGGATCCCTCCACTTT. The entire variable domain, with the rest obtained from reference TRBV30 and TRBJ1-6, is as follows: SQTIHQWPATLVQPVGSPLSLECTVEGTSNPNLYWYRQAAGRGLQLLFYSVGIGQISSEVPQNLSASRPQDRQFILSSKKLLLSDSGFYLCAWSGGAGIGSLHFGNGTRLTVT.

This clone was observed a few times. The rearrangement links TRBV10-3 to TRBJ1-1, with D perhaps matching TRBD1 (5 bases). Trimming stripped 6 bases from V and 3 bases from J, with 11 bases between. Germline V gene sequence: CDR1 ENHRY, CDR2 SYGVKD. This CDR3 region has 13 residues. CDR3 DNA: TGTGCCATCAGAACCGGGGCGGACACTGAAGCTTTCTTT. Translation gives CAIRTGADTEAFF.

V usage is TRBV10-3 and J usage is TRBJ1-5; D is perhaps TRBD1 (6 bases). This CDR3 is 14 amino acids long. With 6 bases removed from V and 1 base from J, the gap between germline ends came to 10 bases. Germline V gene lookup returns CDR1 ENHRY and CDR2 SYGVKD. CDR3 DNA: TGTGCCATCAGACAGGGCTTGAGCAATCAGCCCCAGCATTTT. It translates to CAIRQGLSNQPQHF.

This chain connects TRBV7-8 to TRBJ2-5; TRBD2 matches at 9 bases. J lost 1 base, V lost 1 base, and 4 bases had no gene match. The CDR3 totals 16 residues. In germline, CDR1 is SGHVS, CDR2 FQNEAQ. CDR3 protein: CASSLGRTSAQETQYF. As DNA, the CDR3 is TGTGCCAGCAGCTTAGGCAGGACTAGCGCCCAAGAGACCCAGTACTTC.

The rearrangement uses TRBV21-1 and TRBJ2-1; TRBD2, the D gene given by the table, was not confirmed from the DNA. TRBV21-1 is a pseudogene locus. This CDR3 is 17 amino acids long. CDR3 region: CASSKGHGWDFYNEQFF. As DNA, the CDR3 is TGTGCCAGCAGCAAAGGCCATGGGTGGGACTTCTACAATGAGCAGTTCTTC.

Regarding this clone: Since a far larger clone is one base different, this is likely a read error. The chain employs TRBV25-1 and TRBJ2-7; D is undetermined. The length of the CDR3 is 13 residues. The germline V gene has CDR1 MGHDK and CDR2 SYGVNS. The CDR3 DNA follows: TGTGCCGGCAGTGATCGGGCGGTCAACGAGCAGTACTTC. It yields the protein CAGSDRAVNEQYF.

The chain recombines TRBV7-8 with TRBJ1-1; possibly TRBD1 for D (5 bases). In germline, CDR1 is SGHVS, CDR2 FQNEAQ. Trimming removed 1 base at V and 11 bases at J, with 14 bases between. CDR3 length: 13 amino acids. CDR3 protein: CASSLGTAGLAFF. In DNA form, the CDR3 reads TGTGCCAGCAGCTTAGGAACCGCAGGGCTTGCTTTCTTT.

This clone was found a few times. V and J are TRBV29-1 and TRBJ2-1; D is unclear. In germline, CDR1 is SQVTM, CDR2 ANQGSEA. CDR3 length equals 13 residues. V was pared by 3 bases and J by 1 base, with 7 bases between. CDR3 in DNA: TGCAGCGTTGATCAGAGGTCCTACAATGAGCAGTTCTTC. Its translation: CSVDQRSYNEQFF.

The chain combines TRBV28 with TRBJ2-2; TRBD1 is a possible D gene (6 bases). Trimming removed 3 bases from V and 2 bases from J, with 13 bases in between. There are 16 residues in the CDR3. The germline V gene has CDR1 MDHEN and CDR2 SYDVKM. The CDR3 loop reads CASSFGGAPNTGELFF. The DNA for the CDR3 is TGTGCCAGCAGTTTTGGGGGCGCCCCCAACACCGGGGAGCTGTTTTTT.

This clone was counted many times. This sequence joins TRBV25-1 and TRBJ1-4; D is undetermined. The CDR3 runs to 14 residues. The V end lost 4 bases, the J end lost 4 bases, and 10 bases lay between the germline ends. Germline CDR1 MGHDK, CDR2 SYGVNS. This CDR3 is CASSVPEDNEKLFF. CDR3 sequence (DNA): TGTGCCAGCAGTGTCCCAGAGGATAATGAAAAACTGTTTTTT.

The gene calls are TRBV28 and TRBJ1-4, with D perhaps TRBD1 (6 bases). Germline V gives CDR1 MDHEN, CDR2 SYDVKM. CDR3 size: 17 residues. Trimming took 4 bases from V and 0 from J, leaving 15 bases between them. The CDR3 sequence: CASSSPTGPSTNEKLFF. The CDR3, as DNA: TGTGCCAGCAGTTCTCCGACAGGACCCTCAACTAATGAAAAACTGTTTTTT.

The V gene is TRBV11-2, the J gene TRBJ2-7; TRBD2 might be the D (5 bases). The germline gives CDR1 SGHAT, CDR2 FQNNGV. This CDR3 has 13 amino acids. V was cut by 1 base and J by 7 bases, with 11 bases left in between. As DNA, the CDR3 is TGTGCCAGCAGCTTAGTATCTAGCCTTGAGCAGTACTTC. Encoded protein: CASSLVSSLEQYF. Using reference TRBV11-2 and TRBJ2-7 for the parts outside the CDR3, the full variable domain is EAGVAQSPRYKIIEKRQSVAFWCNPISGHATLYWYQQILGQGPKLLIQFQNNGVVDDSQLPKDRFSAERLKGVDSTLKIQPAKLEDSAVYLCASSLVSSLEQYFGPGTRLTVT.

This sequence joins TRBV28 and TRBJ1-2; D unresolved. From germline, CDR1 is MDHEN and CDR2 SYDVKM. The CDR3 runs 14 residues. V was cut by 7 bases and J by 0 bases, with 12 bases left in between. The CDR3 loop reads CASTGPQANYGYTF. CDR3 nucleotides: TGTGCCAGCACAGGTCCTCAAGCTAACTATGGCTACACCTTC.

Regarding this clone: Different DNA sequences within this sample yield the same CDR3. The chain has TRBV28 and TRBJ2-5, with 7 bases matching TRBD2. This CDR3 has 14 residues. CDR1 and CDR2 (germline): MDHEN, SYDVKM. Trimming removed 3 bases from V and 2 bases from J; junction bases left unmatched: 3. The CDR3 DNA reads TGTGCCAGCAGTTTCCTAGCGGCTCAAGAGACCCAGTACTTC. This translates into CASSFLAAQETQYF.

The CDR3 protein is CASSDISGRGTGELFF. The CDR3 region has the DNA TGTGCCAGCAGTGACATTAGCGGGAGGGGCACCGGGGAGCTGTTTTTT. V is TRBV2 and J is TRBJ2-2, with 11 bases matching TRBD2. CDR3 length: 16 amino acids. The germline CDR1 and CDR2 sequences are SNHLY and FYNNEI. Losses at the gene ends were 3 bases for V and 4 bases for J; bases not matched to a gene: 4.

This clone appeared once. The chain employs TRBV28 and TRBJ1-3, with 7 bases aligning to TRBD1. V gave up 6 bases and J gave up 7 bases; unmatched junction bases: 12. CDR1 is MDHEN and CDR2 is SYDVKM in the germline V gene. CDR3 length equals 15 residues. CDR3 sequence (DNA): TGTGCCAGCAGACGAGAGCCGACAGGGTTCAACACCATATATTTT. Translating it yields CASRREPTGFNTIYF. Full variable domain (missing parts from reference TRBV28 and TRBJ1-3): DVKVTQSSRYLVKRTGEKVFLECVQDMDHENMFWYRQDPGLGLRLIYFSYDVKMKEKGDIPEGYSVSREKKERFSLILESASTNQTSMYLCASRREPTGFNTIYFGEGSWLTVV.